The entry that follows covers one T cell receptor (beta chain) sequence. The data are from a study of T cell changes during pregnancy in multiple sclerosis. The germline CDR1 and CDR2 sequences are MNHEY and SMNVEV (reference sequence). With 6 bases removed from V and 5 bases from J, the gap between germline ends came to 16 bases. This CDR3 spans 14 amino acids. TCRdb's table, derived via immunoSEQ multiplex PCR, lists solely in-frame clones and lacks some. This table has over 30,000 clones, roughly nine tenths appearing once. This specimen consisted of CD4+ T cells from peripheral blood mononuclear cells, obtained in the third trimester of pregnancy. V usage is TRBV27 and J usage is TRBJ1-1, with a weak D call TRBD1 (5 bases). This receptor was obtained from a female donor in good health, enrolled as a control in a pregnancy study. The CDR3 nucleotides are TGTGCCAGCAGCTTCAGGGCGATAAGTACTGAAGCTTTCTTT. Amino acid sequence: CASSFRAISTEAFF.